Listed here is a single TCR beta chain. These data come from a study of glioma-infiltrating T cells after dendritic cell vaccination. Study background: Treatment, given 2003 to 2012, was autologous tumor lysate-pulsed dendritic cell vaccination. Dendritic cell vaccine was injected intradermally three times, biweekly.

Sequencing used immunoSEQ multiplex PCR; TCRdb keeps in-frame clones, though not all of them. The sample gives some 38,000 clones, approximately 82% of which show up once; 7.8% is in the top ten. J was trimmed by 6 bases and V by 3 bases; bases with no gene match: 5. Germline V gene data show CDR1 as SGDLS and CDR2 as YYNGEE. The CDR3 runs to 13 residues. The TCR originated in a human donor with glioblastoma. The genes are TRBV9 and TRBJ2-7; 8 bases line up with TRBD1. The specimen comprised blood, sampled before dendritic cell vaccination. This CDR3 is CASSALGQGEQYF. As DNA, the CDR3 is TGTGCCAGCAGCGCACTAGGACAGGGCGAGCAGTACTTC.